This TCR beta chain was sequenced for a study of early T cells in non-severe SARS-CoV-2 infection. The overall study: The input, bulk RNA from unsorted whole blood, was sequenced, and chains were unpaired.

Trimming took off 4 bases at V and 1 base at J, with 9 bases between the two ends. Germline V lookup: CDR1 SGHTS, CDR2 YDEGEE. The CDR3 has 14 amino acids. This clonotype was found many times. Molecules of cDNA were individually given unique molecular identifiers that were attached to them. From the 5' RACE reads, TCRdb called clonotypes with MiXCR, one entry per CDR3 protein. Among under 40,000 distinct CDR3 sequences, 5% to 7% were seen once, and the ten largest hold under 7.5%. V is TRBV5-8 and J is TRBJ1-5; maybe TRBD1 (5 bases). This receptor was identified in an adult who was a healthcare worker with PCR-confirmed SARS-CoV-2 infection or an uninfected control (not recorded which). Specimen: whole blood. As DNA, the CDR3 is TGTGCCAGCAGCCCCTGGGACAGCAATCAGCCCCAGCATTTT. It specifies CASSPWDSNQPQHF. Filled out from reference TRBV5-8 and TRBJ1-5, the complete variable domain reads EAGVTQSPTHLIKTRGQQATLRCSPISGHTSVYWYQQALGLGLQFLLWYDEGEERNRGNFPPRFSGRQFPNYSSELNVNALELEDSALYLCASSPWDSNQPQHFGDGTRLSIL.